The 8 T cell receptor beta chains below were found in one sample sequenced in a study of shared clonotypes between healthy human individuals (dated by TCRdb to 2020 to 2022). Receptor libraries were prepared by the immunoSEQ multiplex PCR assay. The clones in this table, taken by TCRdb from immuneACCESS, are in-frame only. Not every clone is retained; where verified, under half of the shortfall comes from an unresolved V gene, and the cause of the rest is unknown. The sample records hundreds of thousands of clones, 90% to 97% of which are singletons. The ten largest account for less than 0.3% of the sample. CD8 naive samples were CD45RO-negative cells positively selected for CCR7, giving a CD45RA+CCR7+ population that excluded TemRA cells. Sample: naive CD8+ T cells sorted from blood. This specimen's cell subset or site label, per the study, means: CD45RA+CCR7+. Every receptor here comes from a man aged 30 to 45 in good health.

The chain couples TRBV27 to TRBJ2-7, with no clear D. Looked up from germline, CDR1 is MNHEY and CDR2 is SMNVEV (reference sequence). The CDR3 has 13 amino acids. V lost 5 bases and J 3 bases, leaving 11 bases between the germline ends. The CDR3 DNA reads TGTGCCAGCAGTGTTGTGGGCCACTACGAGCAGTACTTC. This sequence encodes CASSVVGHYEQYF.

V usage is TRBV7-9 and J usage is TRBJ1-5; weak D call: TRBD1 (5 bases). This CDR3 is built from 13 residues. V was trimmed by 2 bases and J by 8 bases, leaving 10 bases between them. Per the germline V gene, CDR1 is SEHNR and CDR2 is FQNEAQ (reference sequence). The CDR3 bases are TGTGCCAGCAGCTTAAAAGCAGGGAAGCCCCAGCATTTT. As protein: CASSLKAGKPQHF.

The chain has TRBV11-2 and TRBJ2-1; 9 bases are shared with TRBD2. V shed 6 bases and J 7 bases; nucleotides not matched to a gene: 16. This CDR3 has 17 residues. From germline, CDR1 is SGHAT and CDR2 FQNNGV. CDR3 amino acids: CASRQREAGTKSNEQFF. In nucleotides, the CDR3 is TGTGCCAGCAGGCAGCGGGAGGCGGGGACAAAATCGAATGAGCAGTTCTTC.

J is TRBJ1-5 and V is TRBV28, with no clear D. Germline CDR1 reads MDHEN; CDR2 reads SYDVKM. The CDR3 is 16 residues long. V lost 5 bases and J 1 base, leaving 15 bases between the germline ends. This chain's CDR3 is CASSPTAPRSNQPQHF. The CDR3 DNA follows: TGTGCCAGCAGTCCCACGGCCCCGAGGAGCAATCAGCCCCAGCATTTT.

Of note for this clone: The same CDR3 arises from other DNA sequences in this sample as well. This rearrangement joins TRBV9 to TRBJ2-7; 8 bases are a match to TRBD1. The CDR3 is 15 amino acids. V shed 0 bases and J 2 bases; nucleotides not matched to a gene: 4. CDR1 SGDLS and CDR2 YYNGEE come from the germline V gene. As DNA, the CDR3 is TGTGCCAGCAGCGTAGGTCAGGGGGCCGCCTACGAGCAGTACTTC. This sequence encodes CASSVGQGAAYEQYF.

The chain carries TRBV27 and TRBJ2-7, with 8 bases identical to TRBD1. The length of the CDR3 is 12 residues. Per germline, CDR1 MNHEY and CDR2 SMNVEV (reference sequence). Trimming cost V 7 bases and J 7 bases; bases outside gene matches: 6. The CDR3 reads CASTSGGREQYF. In DNA form, the CDR3 reads TGTGCCAGCACCTCAGGGGGCAGAGAGCAGTACTTC.

This chain connects TRBV7-9 to TRBJ2-1; D not resolved. V gave up 5 bases and J gave up 0 bases, with 17 bases separating them. CDR3 length: 17 amino acids. Germline CDR1 is SEHNR and CDR2 is FQNEAQ (reference sequence). The CDR3 DNA sequence: TGTGCCAGCAGCCCACGGGTTTCTCTTAGCTCCTACAATGAGCAGTTCTTC. Protein product: CASSPRVSLSSYNEQFF.

The gene calls are TRBV7-8 and TRBJ2-5; 7 bases line up with TRBD2. In germline, CDR1 is SGHVS, CDR2 FQNEAQ. The length of the CDR3 is 17 residues. V shed 2 bases, J shed 5 bases, and the junction held 14 bases outside the gene matches. The CDR3 region is CASSLTRTEAGVETQYF. DNA of the CDR3: TGTGCCAGCAGCTTAACCCGCACAGAGGCGGGAGTGGAGACCCAGTACTTC.